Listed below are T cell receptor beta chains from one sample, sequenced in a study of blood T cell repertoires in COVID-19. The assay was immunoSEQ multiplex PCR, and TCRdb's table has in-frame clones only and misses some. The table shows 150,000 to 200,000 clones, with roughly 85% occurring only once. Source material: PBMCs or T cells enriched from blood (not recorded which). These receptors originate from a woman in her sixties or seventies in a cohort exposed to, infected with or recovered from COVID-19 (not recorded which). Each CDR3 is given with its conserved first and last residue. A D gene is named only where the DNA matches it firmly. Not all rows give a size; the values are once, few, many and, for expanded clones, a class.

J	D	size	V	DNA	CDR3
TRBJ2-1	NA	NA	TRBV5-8	TGTGCCAGCAGCTTGCCAGGGGAAGGCTCCTACAATGAGCAGTTCTTC	CASSLPGEGSYNEQFF
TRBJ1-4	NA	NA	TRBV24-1	TGTGCCACCAGTGATTCCACTTCCGATGAAAAACTGTTTTTT	CATSDSTSDEKLFF
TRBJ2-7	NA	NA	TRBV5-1	TGCGCCAGCAGCTTGCAGGGGAGCTCCTACGAGCAGTACTTC	CASSLQGSSYEQYF
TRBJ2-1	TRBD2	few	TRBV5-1	TGCGCCAGCAGCGTAGTAGCGGGAGAGTACAATGAGCAGTTCTTC	CASSVVAGEYNEQFF
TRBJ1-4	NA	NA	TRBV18	TGTGCCAGCTCTCCGGGAATAGATGAAAAACTGTTTTTT	CASSPGIDEKLFF
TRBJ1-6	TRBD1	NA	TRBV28	TGTGCCAGCAGCCCGGACAGGGTAATTGCGGGTTCACCCCTCCACTTT	CASSPDRVIAGSPLHF
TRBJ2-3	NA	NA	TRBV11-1	TGTGCCAGCAGCCCCATGGAGGCAGATACGCAGTATTTT	CASSPMEADTQYF
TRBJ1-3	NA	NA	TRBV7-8	TGTGCCAGCAGCTTAGCAGGGGTCCAATCTGGAAACACCATATATTTT	CASSLAGVQSGNTIYF
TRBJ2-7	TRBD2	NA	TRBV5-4	TGTGCCAGCAGCTTGGGACTAGCGGGGGCCTACGAGCAGTACTTC	CASSLGLAGAYEQYF
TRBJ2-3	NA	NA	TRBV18	TGTGCCAGCTCAGGCCAGGCCAGAACAGATACGCAGTATTTT	CASSGQARTDTQYF
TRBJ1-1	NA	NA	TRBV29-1	TGCAGCGTGAAGGGAGCGTGGGCAGCCGTGAACACTGAAGCTTTCTTT	CSVKGAWAAVNTEAFF
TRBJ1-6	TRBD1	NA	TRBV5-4	TGTGCCAGCAGCTTGGTGGGACAGGGGGATTCACCCCTCCACTTT	CASSLVGQGDSPLHF
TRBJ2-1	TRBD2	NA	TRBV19	TGTGCCAGTAGTTCCGGGACTAGCGGGAGGGATGAGCAGTTCTTC	CASSSGTSGRDEQFF
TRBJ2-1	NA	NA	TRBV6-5	TGTGCCAGCAGCACTGAAGACAGCTACAATGAGCAGTTCTTC	CASSTEDSYNEQFF
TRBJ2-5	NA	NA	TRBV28	TGTGCCAGCAGAATCAGAGGCCCGTGGGAGACCCAGTACTTC	CASRIRGPWETQYF
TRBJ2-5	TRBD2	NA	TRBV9	TGTGCCAGCAGCGTAGGCGGGAGATCCCAAGAGACCCAGTACTTC	CASSVGGRSQETQYF
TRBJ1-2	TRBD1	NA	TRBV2	TGTGCCAGCGGACAGGAGCCCAGCGGCTACACCTTC	CASGQEPSGYTF
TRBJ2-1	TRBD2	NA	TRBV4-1	TGCGCCAGCAGCCAAAGAGGGGTGCGGGAGGACTCCTACAATGAGCAGTTCTTC	CASSQRGVREDSYNEQFF
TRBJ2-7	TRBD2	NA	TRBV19	TGTGCCAGTAGTACCGGGACTAGTGTCTACGAGCAGTACTTC	CASSTGTSVYEQYF
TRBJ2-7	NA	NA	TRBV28	TGTGCCAGCAGCCTCGGTACCTACGAGCAGTACTTC	CASSLGTYEQYF
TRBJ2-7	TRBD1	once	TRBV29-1	TGCAGCGTTGGGGACAGGGGTCCCTACGAGCAGTACTTC	CSVGDRGPYEQYF
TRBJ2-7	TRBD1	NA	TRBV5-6	TGTGCCAGCAGCTGGGGACAGGGGATCTCCTACGAGCAGTACTTC	CASSWGQGISYEQYF
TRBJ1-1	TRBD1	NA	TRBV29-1	TGCAGCGTCCAACCACGACAGGGGCTCGAAGCTTTCTTT	CSVQPRQGLEAFF
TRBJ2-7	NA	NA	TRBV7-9	TGTGCCAGCAGCCGGGGTGGGCCTCGCCTCGAGCAGTACTTC	CASSRGGPRLEQYF
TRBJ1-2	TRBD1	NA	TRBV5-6	TGTGCCAGCAGCTGGGGACAGTATGGCTACACCTTC	CASSWGQYGYTF